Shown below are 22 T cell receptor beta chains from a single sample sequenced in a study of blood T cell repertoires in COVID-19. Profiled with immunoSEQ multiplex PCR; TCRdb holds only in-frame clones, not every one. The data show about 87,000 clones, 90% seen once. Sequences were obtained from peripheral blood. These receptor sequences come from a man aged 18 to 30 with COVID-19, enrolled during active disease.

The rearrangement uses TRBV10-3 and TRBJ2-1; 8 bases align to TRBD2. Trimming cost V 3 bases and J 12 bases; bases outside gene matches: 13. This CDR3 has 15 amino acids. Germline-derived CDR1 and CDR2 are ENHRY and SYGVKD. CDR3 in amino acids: CAISDTSGVGAGQFF. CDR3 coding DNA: TGTGCCATCAGTGATACTAGCGGAGTCGGAGCAGGGCAGTTCTTC.

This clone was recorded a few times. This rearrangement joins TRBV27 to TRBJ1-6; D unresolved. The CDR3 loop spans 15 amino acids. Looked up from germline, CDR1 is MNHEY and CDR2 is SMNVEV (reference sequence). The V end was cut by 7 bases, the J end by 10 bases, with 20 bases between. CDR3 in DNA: TGTGCCAGCACAATAGGTGTTGGCTCGGGGTCACCCCTCCACTTT. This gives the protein CASTIGVGSGSPLHF.

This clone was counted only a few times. The CDR3: CASSLGLAGLSEELFF. The CDR3 region has the DNA TGTGCCAGCAGTCTGGGACTAGCGGGACTAAGCGAGGAGCTGTTTTTT. This rearrangement joins TRBV28 to TRBJ2-2; 13 bases map to TRBD2. The CDR3 has 16 residues. V trimming: 5 bases; J trimming: 10 bases; junction bases outside the gene matches: 10. CDR1 is MDHEN, CDR2 SYDVKM, per germline.

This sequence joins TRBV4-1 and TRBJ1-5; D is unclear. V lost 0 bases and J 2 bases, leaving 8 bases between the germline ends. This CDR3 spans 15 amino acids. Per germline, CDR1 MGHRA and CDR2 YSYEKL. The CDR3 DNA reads TGCGCCAGCAGCCAAGATCGGAGGGGCAATCAGCCCCAGCATTTT. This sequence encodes CASSQDRRGNQPQHF.

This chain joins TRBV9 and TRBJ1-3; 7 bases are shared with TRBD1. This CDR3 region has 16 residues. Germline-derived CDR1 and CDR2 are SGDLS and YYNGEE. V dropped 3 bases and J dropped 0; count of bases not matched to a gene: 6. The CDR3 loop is CASSAWGQPSGNTIYF. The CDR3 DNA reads TGTGCCAGCAGCGCCTGGGGACAGCCCTCTGGAAACACCATATATTTT.

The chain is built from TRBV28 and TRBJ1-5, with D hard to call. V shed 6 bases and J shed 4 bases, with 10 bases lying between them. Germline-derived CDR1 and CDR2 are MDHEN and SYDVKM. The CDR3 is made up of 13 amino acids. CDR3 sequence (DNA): TGTGCCAGCAGAGCTCGAGCGAATCAGCCCCAGCATTTT. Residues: CASRARANQPQHF. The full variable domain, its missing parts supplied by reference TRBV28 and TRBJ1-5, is DVKVTQSSRYLVKRTGEKVFLECVQDMDHENMFWYRQDPGLGLRLIYFSYDVKMKEKGDIPEGYSVSREKKERFSLILESASTNQTSMYLCASRARANQPQHFGDGTRLSIL.

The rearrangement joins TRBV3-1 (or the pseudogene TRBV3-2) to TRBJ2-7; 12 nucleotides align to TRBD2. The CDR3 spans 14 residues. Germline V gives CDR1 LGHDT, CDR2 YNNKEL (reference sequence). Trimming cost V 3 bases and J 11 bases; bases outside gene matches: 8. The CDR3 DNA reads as TGTGCCAGCAGCCAGGACTCTAGCGGGAGGGCCGAGTACTTC. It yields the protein CASSQDSSGRAEYF.

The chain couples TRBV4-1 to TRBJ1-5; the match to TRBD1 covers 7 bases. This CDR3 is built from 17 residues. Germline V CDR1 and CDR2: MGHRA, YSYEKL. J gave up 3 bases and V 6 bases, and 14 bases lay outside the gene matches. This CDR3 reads CASSSRTGSWVNQPQHF. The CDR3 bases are TGCGCCAGCAGTTCCCGGACAGGATCGTGGGTCAATCAGCCCCAGCATTTT.

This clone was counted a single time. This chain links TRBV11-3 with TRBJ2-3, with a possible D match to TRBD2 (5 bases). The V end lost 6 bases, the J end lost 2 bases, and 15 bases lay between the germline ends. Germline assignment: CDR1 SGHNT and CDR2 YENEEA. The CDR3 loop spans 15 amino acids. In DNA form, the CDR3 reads TGTGCCAGCAGTCTAACGGGGATTCTCACAGATACGCAGTATTTT. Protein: CASSLTGILTDTQYF. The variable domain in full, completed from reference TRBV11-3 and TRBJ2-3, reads EAGVVQSPRYKIIEKKQPVAFWCNPISGHNTLYWYLQNLGQGPELLIRYENEEAVDDSQLPKDRFSAERLKGVDSTLKIQPAELGDSAVYLCASSLTGILTDTQYFGPGTRLTVL.

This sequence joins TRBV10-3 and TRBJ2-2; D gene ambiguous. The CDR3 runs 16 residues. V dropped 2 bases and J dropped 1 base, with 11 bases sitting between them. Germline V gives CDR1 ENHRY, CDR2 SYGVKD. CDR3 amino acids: CAISESKAVNTGELFF. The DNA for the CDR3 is TGTGCCATCAGTGAGAGTAAGGCGGTGAACACCGGGGAGCTGTTTTTT.

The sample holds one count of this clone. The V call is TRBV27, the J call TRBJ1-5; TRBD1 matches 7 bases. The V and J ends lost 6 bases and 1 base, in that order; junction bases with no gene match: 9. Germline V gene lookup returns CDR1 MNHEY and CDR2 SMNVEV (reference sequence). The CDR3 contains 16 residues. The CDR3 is CASRLTGQLSNQPQHF. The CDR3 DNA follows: TGTGCCAGCAGGCTAACGGGACAGCTAAGCAATCAGCCCCAGCATTTT.

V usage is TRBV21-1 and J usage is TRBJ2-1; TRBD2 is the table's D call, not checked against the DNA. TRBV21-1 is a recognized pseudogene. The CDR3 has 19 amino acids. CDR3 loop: CASSKAGTSGIRSENEQFF. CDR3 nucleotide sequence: TGTGCCAGCAGCAAGGCCGGGACTAGCGGGATAAGAAGTGAGAATGAGCAGTTCTTC.

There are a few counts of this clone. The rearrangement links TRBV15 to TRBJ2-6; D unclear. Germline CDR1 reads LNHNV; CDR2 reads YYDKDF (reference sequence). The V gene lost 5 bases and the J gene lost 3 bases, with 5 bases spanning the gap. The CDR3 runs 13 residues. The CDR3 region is CATSSRGANVLTF. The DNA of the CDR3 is TGTGCCACCAGCTCTCGTGGGGCCAACGTCCTGACTTTC. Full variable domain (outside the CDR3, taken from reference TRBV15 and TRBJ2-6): DAMVIQNPRYQVTQFGKPVTLSCSQTLNHNVMYWYQQKSSQAPKLLFHYYDKDFNNEADTPDNFQSRRPNTSFCFLDIRSPGLGDTAMYLCATSSRGANVLTFGAGSRLTVL.

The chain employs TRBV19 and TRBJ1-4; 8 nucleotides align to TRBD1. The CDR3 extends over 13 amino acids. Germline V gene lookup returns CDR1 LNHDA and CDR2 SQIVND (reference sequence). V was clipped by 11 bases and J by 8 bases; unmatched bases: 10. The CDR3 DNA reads TGTGCCTCAACCCACAGGGGGAACGAAAAACTGTTTTTT. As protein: CASTHRGNEKLFF.

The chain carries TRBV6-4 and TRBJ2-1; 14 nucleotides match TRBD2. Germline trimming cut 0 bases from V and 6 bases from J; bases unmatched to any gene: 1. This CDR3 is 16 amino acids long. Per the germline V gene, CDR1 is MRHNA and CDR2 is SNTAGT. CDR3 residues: CASSDSGTSGSNEQFF. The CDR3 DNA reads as TGTGCCAGCAGTGACTCCGGGACTAGCGGGAGCAATGAGCAGTTCTTC.

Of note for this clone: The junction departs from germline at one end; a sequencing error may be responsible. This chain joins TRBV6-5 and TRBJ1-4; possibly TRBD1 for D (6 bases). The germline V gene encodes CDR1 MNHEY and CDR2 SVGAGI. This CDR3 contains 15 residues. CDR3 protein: CASRGQSATNEKLLF. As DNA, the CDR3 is TGTGCCAGCCGAGGACAGAGCGCAACTAATGAAAAACTGCTTTTT.

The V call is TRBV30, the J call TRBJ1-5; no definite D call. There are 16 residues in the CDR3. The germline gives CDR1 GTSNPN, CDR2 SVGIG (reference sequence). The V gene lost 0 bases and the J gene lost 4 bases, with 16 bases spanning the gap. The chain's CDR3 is CAWSVRAASQNQPQHF. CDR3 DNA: TGTGCCTGGAGTGTACGTGCCGCGTCGCAAAATCAGCCCCAGCATTTT.

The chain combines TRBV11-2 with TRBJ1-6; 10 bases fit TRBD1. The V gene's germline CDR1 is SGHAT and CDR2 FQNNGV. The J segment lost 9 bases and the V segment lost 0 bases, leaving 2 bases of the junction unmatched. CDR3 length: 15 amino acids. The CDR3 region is CASSLETGGGSPLHF. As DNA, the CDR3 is TGTGCCAGCAGCTTAGAGACAGGGGGCGGTTCACCCCTCCACTTT. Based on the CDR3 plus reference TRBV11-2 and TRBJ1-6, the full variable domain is EAGVAQSPRYKIIEKRQSVAFWCNPISGHATLYWYQQILGQGPKLLIQFQNNGVVDDSQLPKDRFSAERLKGVDSTLKIQPAKLEDSAVYLCASSLETGGGSPLHFGNGTRLTVT.

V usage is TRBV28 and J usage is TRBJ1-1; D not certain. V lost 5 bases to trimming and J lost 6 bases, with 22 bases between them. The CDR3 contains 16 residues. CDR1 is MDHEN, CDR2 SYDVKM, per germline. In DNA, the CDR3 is TGTGCCAGCAGTCCTCTGACCGGACTCCTCGATGCTGAAGCTTTCTTT. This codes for CASSPLTGLLDAEAFF.

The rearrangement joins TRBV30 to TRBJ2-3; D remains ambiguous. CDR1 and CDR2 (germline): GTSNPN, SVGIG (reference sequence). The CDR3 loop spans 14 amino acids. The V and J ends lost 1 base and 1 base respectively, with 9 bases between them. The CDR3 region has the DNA TGTGCCTGGAGTGACAGTTTTCGCACAGATACGCAGTATTTT. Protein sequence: CAWSDSFRTDTQYF.

CDR3 amino acids: CAWERQTGPTYEQYF. The CDR3 coding sequence is TGTGCCTGGGAGCGTCAGACAGGGCCCACCTACGAGCAGTACTTC. The chain has TRBV30 and TRBJ2-7; 7 bases are a match to TRBD1. Germline values: CDR1 GTSNPN, CDR2 SVGIG (reference sequence). The junction had 12 bases not matched to a gene; V was cut back by 5 bases and J by 2 bases. This CDR3 spans 15 amino acids.

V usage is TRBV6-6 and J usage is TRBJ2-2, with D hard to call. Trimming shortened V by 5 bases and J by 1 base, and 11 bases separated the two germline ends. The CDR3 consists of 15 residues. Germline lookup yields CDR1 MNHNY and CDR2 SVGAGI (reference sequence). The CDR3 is CASSDKTLNTGELFF. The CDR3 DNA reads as TGTGCCAGCAGTGACAAGACACTGAACACCGGGGAGCTGTTTTTT.